Presented here are 25 T cell receptor beta chains from one specimen sequenced in a study of blood T cell repertoires in COVID-19. Generated by immunoSEQ multiplex PCR, the TCRdb table keeps only in-frame clones and is missing some. The table includes about 30,000 clones, over 75% detected once. The sequenced sample consisted of peripheral blood. The origin of the receptors is a man in his fifties or sixties with active COVID-19.

The chain links TRBV6-5 to TRBJ2-7, with 8 bases aligning to TRBD1. The CDR3 is made up of 15 amino acids. Germline CDR1 reads MNHEY; CDR2 reads SVGAGI. Trimming removed 0 bases from V and 6 bases from J; junction bases left unmatched: 7. CDR3 nucleotides: TGTGCCAGCAGTTACTCGACGGGACAGGTGGCCGAGCAGTACTTC. It is translated as CASSYSTGQVAEQYF.

The chain is built from TRBV12-3 or TRBV12-4 and TRBJ1-5; D is unclear. V lost 5 bases and J 5 bases, leaving 7 bases between the germline ends. This CDR3 has 12 residues. DNA of the CDR3: TGTGCCAGCAGTCGGACTGATCAGCCCCAGCATTTT. It translates to CASSRTDQPQHF.

The V call is TRBV27, the J call TRBJ1-5; possibly TRBD1 for D (6 bases). This CDR3 has 17 amino acids. Trimming took 6 bases from V and 0 from J, leaving 18 bases between them. The germline gives CDR1 MNHEY, CDR2 SMNVEV (reference sequence). CDR3 nucleotide sequence: TGTGCCAGCAGCTCGGGTATCAGGGGCGTTAGCAATCAGCCCCAGCATTTT. It is translated as CASSSGIRGVSNQPQHF.

The sample holds one count of this clone. As DNA, the CDR3 is TGTGCCAGCAGCTTGGGACCTAGCGGGAGGACAGATACGCAGTATTTT. It is translated as CASSLGPSGRTDTQYF. The gene calls are TRBV5-5 and TRBJ2-3, with 11 bases matching TRBD2. CDR3 length: 16 amino acids. In germline, CDR1 is SGHKS, CDR2 YYEKEE (reference sequence). J lost 3 bases, V lost 0 bases, and 3 bases had no gene match. Together with reference TRBV5-5 and TRBJ2-3, the CDR3 gives the full variable domain: DAGVTQSPTHLIKTRGQQVTLRCSPISGHKSVSWYQQVLGQGPQFIFQYYEKEERGRGNFPDRFSARQFPNYSSELNVNALLLGDSALYLCASSLGPSGRTDTQYFGPGTRLTVL.

The genes are TRBV13 and TRBJ2-1; perhaps TRBD1 as D (6 bases). CDR3 size: 14 residues. Germline V lookup: CDR1 PRHDT, CDR2 FYEKMQ (reference sequence). With 3 bases removed from V and 4 bases from J, the gap between germline ends came to 10 bases. CDR3 bases: TGTGCCAGCAGCTTGGGACAACTATACAATGAGCAGTTCTTC. Its protein product is CASSLGQLYNEQFF.

The chain couples TRBV7-9 to TRBJ2-7; 8 bases are a match to TRBD1. Germline CDR1 SEHNR, CDR2 FQNEAQ (reference sequence). Trimming took 5 bases from V and 6 from J; bases not matched to a gene: 9. The CDR3 spans 14 residues. CDR3 amino acids: CASSPIGQGREQYF. CDR3 DNA: TGTGCCAGCAGCCCTATAGGACAGGGACGCGAGCAGTACTTC.

V usage is TRBV5-5 and J usage is TRBJ1-6; TRBD1 agrees at 8 bases. After removal of 3 bases from V and 11 bases from J, the junction contained 13 bases not matched to a gene. This CDR3 has 16 residues. Germline V gene data show CDR1 as SGHKS and CDR2 as YYEKEE (reference sequence). As DNA, the CDR3 is TGTGCCAGCAGCTCGAGATCCGGACAGGGAATCACACCCCTCCACTTT. Encoded protein: CASSSRSGQGITPLHF.

The chain links TRBV29-1 to TRBJ2-2; 10 bases are a match to TRBD2. Per germline, CDR1 SQVTM and CDR2 ANQGSEA. J gave up 4 bases and V 4 bases, and 3 bases lay outside the gene matches. The CDR3 has 14 amino acids. CDR3 DNA: TGCAGCGTTGCCCCTAGCGGGAGCACCGGGGAGCTGTTTTTT. It is translated as CSVAPSGSTGELFF.

The chain combines TRBV9 with TRBJ2-2; 11 nucleotides line up with TRBD2. CDR1 is SGDLS, CDR2 YYNGEE, per germline. The CDR3 is 16 amino acids. V trimming: 0 bases; J trimming: 7 bases; junction bases outside the gene matches: 5. Here the CDR3 DNA reads TGTGCCAGCAGCGTAGTTTCTAGCGGGAGGCTCGGGGAGCTGTTTTTT. Translating gives CASSVVSSGRLGELFF. Variable domain in full (rest from reference TRBV9 and TRBJ2-2): DSGVTQTPKHLITATGQRVTLRCSPRSGDLSVYWYQQSLDQGLQFLIQYYNGEERAKGNILERFSAQQFPDLHSELNLSSLELGDSALYFCASSVVSSGRLGELFFGEGSRLTVL.

The chain employs TRBV5-1 and TRBJ2-3, with D possibly being TRBD2 (5 bases). CDR1 is SGHRS and CDR2 is YFSETQ in the germline V gene. V lost 3 bases and J 1 base, leaving 15 bases between the germline ends. The CDR3 sequence is 16 residues long. The CDR3 spells CASSSYETEGTDTQYF. CDR3 nucleotides: TGCGCCAGCAGCTCCTACGAAACGGAGGGCACAGATACGCAGTATTTT.

The chain recombines TRBV20-1 with TRBJ2-3; the match to TRBD1 covers 8 bases. Trimming removed 3 bases from V and 2 bases from J; junction bases left unmatched: 4. The CDR3 totals 14 residues. In germline, CDR1 is DFQATT, CDR2 SNEGSKA (reference sequence). The CDR3 bases are TGCAGTGCTAGTTCGACAGGGGTCACAGATACGCAGTATTTT. This codes for CSASSTGVTDTQYF.

V is TRBV5-4 and J is TRBJ1-2; TRBD1 aligns across 7 bases. The V segment lost 5 bases and the J segment 3 bases; nucleotides outside the gene matches: 7. Germline V gives CDR1 SGHNT, CDR2 YYREEE (reference sequence). The CDR3 contains 14 residues. Written as DNA, the CDR3 is TGTGCCAGCAGGGCCGGGACAGATGACTATGGCTACACCTTC. As protein: CASRAGTDDYGYTF.

This chain joins TRBV14 and TRBJ1-6, with D uncertain. CDR3 length equals 14 residues. V gave up 3 bases and J gave up 6 bases, with 9 bases separating them. Germline V gene sequence: CDR1 SGHDN, CDR2 FVKESK. The CDR3 reads CASSQGLFNSPLHF. CDR3 sequence (DNA): TGTGCCAGCAGCCAGGGCCTCTTTAATTCACCCCTCCACTTT.

The rearrangement uses TRBV14 and TRBJ2-7; TRBD2 agrees at 7 bases. Trimming removed 6 bases from V and 8 bases from J; junction bases left unmatched: 4. The germline CDR1 and CDR2 sequences are SGHDN and FVKESK. This CDR3 comprises 11 residues. The DNA of the CDR3 is TGTGCCAGCAGTAAGACTAGCAAGCAGTACTTC. It yields the protein CASSKTSKQYF.

This clone appeared a single time. This sequence joins TRBV19 and TRBJ2-2; 12 bases line up with TRBD2. CDR3 length equals 18 residues. V was clipped by 7 bases and J by 6 bases; unmatched bases: 15. Germline CDR1 reads LNHDA; CDR2 reads SQIVND (reference sequence). Here the CDR3 reads CASNDRLAGGSSAGELFF. As DNA, the CDR3 is TGTGCCAGTAATGATCGGCTAGCGGGAGGGAGTAGTGCCGGGGAGCTGTTTTTT.

The gene calls are TRBV7-2 and TRBJ1-1; TRBD1 agrees at 9 bases. V dropped 3 bases and J dropped 7; count of bases not matched to a gene: 6. Germline V gives CDR1 SGHTA, CDR2 FQGNSA. The CDR3 has 14 residues. The chain's CDR3 is CASSFYRGHGEAFF. The CDR3 region has the DNA TGTGCCAGCAGCTTCTACAGGGGGCACGGTGAAGCTTTCTTT.

This chain links TRBV7-6 with TRBJ2-3; TRBD2 might be the D (7 bases). Germline V gene data show CDR1 as SGHVS and CDR2 as FNYEAQ. With 1 base removed from V and 5 bases from J, the gap between germline ends came to 19 bases. CDR3 length: 17 amino acids. This CDR3 reads CASSLVGSRETGDTQYF. CDR3 sequence (DNA): TGTGCCAGCAGCTTAGTGGGGTCGCGGGAGACAGGAGATACGCAGTATTTT.

This rearrangement joins TRBV5-5 to TRBJ2-3, with D perhaps TRBD2 (5 bases). Germline CDR1 SGHKS, CDR2 YYEKEE (reference sequence). CDR3 length equals 14 residues. V was trimmed by 3 bases and J by 6 bases, leaving 14 bases between them. CDR3 nucleotide sequence: TGTGCCAGCAGCTCCACTAGTGTTTGGGATACGCAGTATTTT. Protein sequence: CASSSTSVWDTQYF.

This CDR3 reads CASRGTSGSYEQFF. The CDR3, as DNA: TGTGCCAGCAGGGGGACTAGCGGGAGCTATGAGCAGTTCTTC. This chain uses TRBV28 with TRBJ2-1, with 14 bases matching TRBD2. This CDR3 is built from 14 residues. CDR1 and CDR2 from the germline V gene are MDHEN and SYDVKM. V lost 6 bases and J lost 8; bases outside the gene matches: 3.

The chain is built from TRBV5-4 and TRBJ2-7; TRBD2 matches 7 bases. CDR1 is SGHNT, CDR2 YYREEE, per germline (reference sequence). CDR3 length equals 14 residues. V gave up 2 bases and J gave up 4 bases; unmatched junction bases: 6. In nucleotides, the CDR3 is TGTGCCAGCAGCTTCCAGGGAGGGTTTTACGAGCAGTACTTC. Translating gives CASSFQGGFYEQYF. The variable domain in full, with the rest retrieved from reference TRBV5-4 and TRBJ2-7, is ETGVTQSPTHLIKTRGQQVTLRCSSQSGHNTVSWYQQALGQGPQFIFQYYREEENGRGNFPPRFSGLQFPNYSSELNVNALELDDSALYLCASSFQGGFYEQYFGPGTRLTVT.

This chain links TRBV25-1 with TRBJ1-3, with TRBD1 matching over 11 bases. CDR3 size: 17 residues. V was pared by 3 bases and J by 4 bases, with 8 bases of the junction left unmatched. Germline V gene lookup returns CDR1 MGHDK and CDR2 SYGVNS. CDR3 sequence (DNA): TGTGCCAGCAGTGACTACCTCGGGACAGGGGGAGGAAACACCATATATTTT. Translating it yields CASSDYLGTGGGNTIYF.

The gene calls are TRBV5-1 and TRBJ2-1; D is possibly TRBD2 (6 bases). CDR3 size: 14 residues. Trimming pared 1 base from V and 5 bases from J, leaving 10 bases between. The V gene's germline CDR1 is SGHRS and CDR2 YFSETQ. The CDR3 reads CASSLPGLDNEQFF. The CDR3 DNA follows: TGCGCCAGCAGCTTGCCGGGACTTGACAATGAGCAGTTCTTC.

V and J are TRBV27 and TRBJ2-7; 12 nucleotides agree with TRBD2. The CDR3 has 15 amino acids. V trimming: 8 bases; J trimming: 3 bases; junction bases outside the gene matches: 8. Germline CDR1 MNHEY, CDR2 SMNVEV (reference sequence). The CDR3 here is CASRRKLAGGYEQYF. In nucleotides, the CDR3 is TGTGCCAGCCGCAGGAAACTAGCGGGAGGCTACGAGCAGTACTTC.

The chain recombines TRBV20-1 with TRBJ2-7; 8 bases are a match to TRBD1. Germline lookup yields CDR1 DFQATT and CDR2 SNEGSKA (reference sequence). CDR3 length: 10 amino acids. CDR3 loop: CSTGGREQYF. In DNA form, the CDR3 reads TGCAGCACAGGGGGGCGCGAGCAGTACTTC.

The chain is built from TRBV19 and TRBJ1-2; 9 bases are shared with TRBD1. The CDR3 runs to 14 residues. Germline V lookup: CDR1 LNHDA, CDR2 SQIVND (reference sequence). The ends lost 6 bases at V and 7 bases at J; junction bases unmatched: 9. As DNA, the CDR3 is TGTGCCAGTAGCGTTACAGGGGGCTCGAGTGGCTACACCTTC. It translates to CASSVTGGSSGYTF.